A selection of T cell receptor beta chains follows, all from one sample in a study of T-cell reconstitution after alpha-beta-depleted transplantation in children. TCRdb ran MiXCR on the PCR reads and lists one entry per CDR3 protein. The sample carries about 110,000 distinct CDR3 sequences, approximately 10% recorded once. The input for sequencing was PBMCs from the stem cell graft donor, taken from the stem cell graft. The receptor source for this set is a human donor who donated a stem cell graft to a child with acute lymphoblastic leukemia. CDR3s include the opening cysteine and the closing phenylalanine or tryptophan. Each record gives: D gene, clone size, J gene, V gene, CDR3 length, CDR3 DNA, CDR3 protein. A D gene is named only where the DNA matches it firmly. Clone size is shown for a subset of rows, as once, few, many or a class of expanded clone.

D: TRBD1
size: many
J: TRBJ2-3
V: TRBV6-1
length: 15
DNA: TGTGCCAGCAGCGCCGGGGACAGGCTCACAGATACGCAGTATTTT
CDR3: CASSAGDRLTDTQYF

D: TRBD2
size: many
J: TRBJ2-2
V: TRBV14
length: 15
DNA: TGTGCCAGCAGCCTCCTGGCGGGGGGTCCCGGGGAGCTGTTTTTT
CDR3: CASSLLAGGPGELFF

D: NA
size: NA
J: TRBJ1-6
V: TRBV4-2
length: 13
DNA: TGTGCCAGCAGCCAAGTGAGGGATTCACCCCTCCACTTT
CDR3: CASSQVRDSPLHF

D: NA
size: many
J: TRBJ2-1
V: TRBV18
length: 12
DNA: TGTGCCAGCTCTCAAGATTACAATGAGCAGTTCTTC
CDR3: CASSQDYNEQFF

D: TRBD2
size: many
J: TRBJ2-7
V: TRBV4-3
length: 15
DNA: TGCGCCAGCAGCCCCGAGGGACTAGCGGGAAGCGAGCAGTACTTC
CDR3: CASSPEGLAGSEQYF

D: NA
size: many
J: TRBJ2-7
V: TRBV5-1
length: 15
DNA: TGCGCCAGCAGCTTGTTGGAGGGGCTGACTAACGAGCAGTACTTC
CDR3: CASSLLEGLTNEQYF

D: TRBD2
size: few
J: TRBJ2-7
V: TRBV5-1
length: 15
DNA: TGCGCCAGCAGCCGGGCGGGGGTGGACTCCTACGAGCAGTACTTC
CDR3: CASSRAGVDSYEQYF

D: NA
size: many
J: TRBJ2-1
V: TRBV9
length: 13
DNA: TGTGCCAGCAGCGTAGGCAGAAACAATGAGCAGTTCTTC
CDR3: CASSVGRNNEQFF

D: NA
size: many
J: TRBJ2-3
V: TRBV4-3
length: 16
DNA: TGCGCCAGCAGCCAAGATGTACTAGGAGCCACAGATACGCAGTATTTT
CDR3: CASSQDVLGATDTQYF

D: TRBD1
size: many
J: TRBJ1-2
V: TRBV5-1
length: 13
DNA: TGCGCCAGCAGCTTGGCGGACAGGGATGGCTACACCTTC
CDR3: CASSLADRDGYTF

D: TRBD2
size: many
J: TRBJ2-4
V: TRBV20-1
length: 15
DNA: TGCAGTGCTAGAGAGAGGAGCGGGGGGGCAGACATTCAGTACTTC
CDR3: CSARERSGGADIQYF

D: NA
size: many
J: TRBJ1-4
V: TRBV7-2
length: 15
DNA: TGTGCCAGCAGCCCTGATTCCGGGTGGGGTGAAAAACTGTTTTTT
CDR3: CASSPDSGWGEKLFF

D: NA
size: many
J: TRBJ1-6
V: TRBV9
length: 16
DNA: TGTGCCAGCAGCCCTCGGGACGGCTCCTATAATTCACCCCTCCACTTT
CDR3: CASSPRDGSYNSPLHF

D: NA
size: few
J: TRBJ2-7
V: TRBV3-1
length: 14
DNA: TGTGCCAGCAGCCATCTTGGGGCTGGTTACGAGCAGTACTTC
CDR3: CASSHLGAGYEQYF

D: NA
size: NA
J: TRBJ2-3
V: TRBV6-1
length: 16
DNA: TGTGCCAGCAGATCCGGGGCTCTCCCCCCCACAGATACGCAGTATTTT
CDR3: CASRSGALPPTDTQYF

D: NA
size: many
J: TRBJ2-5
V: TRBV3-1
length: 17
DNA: TGTGCCAGCAGCTTCCAGTTCGGGGGACAAAGGAGAGAGACCCAGTACTTC
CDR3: CASSFQFGGQRRETQYF

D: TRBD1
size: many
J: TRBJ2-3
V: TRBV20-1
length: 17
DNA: TGCAGTGCCGAATTCCCTGGACAGGGGGCTAGCACAGATACGCAGTATTTT
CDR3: CSAEFPGQGASTDTQYF

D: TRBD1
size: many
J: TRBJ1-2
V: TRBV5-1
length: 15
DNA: TGCGCCAGCAGCGCCGGGACAGGGAATCACTATGGCTACACCTTC
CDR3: CASSAGTGNHYGYTF

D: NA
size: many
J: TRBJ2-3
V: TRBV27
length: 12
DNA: TGTGCCAGCAGTTTTCCCGCAGATACGCAGTATTTT
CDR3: CASSFPADTQYF

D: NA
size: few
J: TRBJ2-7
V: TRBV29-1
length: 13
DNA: TGCAGCATCCCGGGAGAGCAAACCTACGAGCAGTACTTC
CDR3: CSIPGEQTYEQYF

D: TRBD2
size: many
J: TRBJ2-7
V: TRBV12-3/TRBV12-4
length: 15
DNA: TGTGCCAGCTCCTTCGGGACTAGCGGGAGGGTTATGCAGTACTTC
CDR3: CASSFGTSGRVMQYF

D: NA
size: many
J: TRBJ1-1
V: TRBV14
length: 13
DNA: TGTGCCAGCAGTTCACAGGGTTACGCTGAAGCTTTCTTT
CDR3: CASSSQGYAEAFF